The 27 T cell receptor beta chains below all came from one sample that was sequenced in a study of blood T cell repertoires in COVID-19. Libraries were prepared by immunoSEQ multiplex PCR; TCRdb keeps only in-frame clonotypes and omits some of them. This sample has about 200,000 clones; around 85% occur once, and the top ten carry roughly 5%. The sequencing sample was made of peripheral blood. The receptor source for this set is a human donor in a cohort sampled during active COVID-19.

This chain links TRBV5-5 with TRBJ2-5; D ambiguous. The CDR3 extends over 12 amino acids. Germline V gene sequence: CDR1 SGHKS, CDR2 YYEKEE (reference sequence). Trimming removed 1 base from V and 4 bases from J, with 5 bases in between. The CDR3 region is CASSLTGETQYF. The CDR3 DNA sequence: TGTGCCAGCAGCTTGACGGGAGAGACCCAGTACTTC.

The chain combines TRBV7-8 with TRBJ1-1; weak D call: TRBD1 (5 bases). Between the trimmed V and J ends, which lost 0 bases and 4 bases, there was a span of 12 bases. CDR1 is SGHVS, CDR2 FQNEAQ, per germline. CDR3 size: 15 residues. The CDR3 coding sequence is TGTGCCAGCAGCTTAGCAGGGGTCTTGAGCACTGAAGCTTTCTTT. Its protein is CASSLAGVLSTEAFF.

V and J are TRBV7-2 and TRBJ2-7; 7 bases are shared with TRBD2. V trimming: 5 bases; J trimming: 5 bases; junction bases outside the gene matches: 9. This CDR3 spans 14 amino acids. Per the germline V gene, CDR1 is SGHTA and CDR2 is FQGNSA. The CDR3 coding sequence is TGTGCCAGCAGCCCCCGGACTAGTTCCCACGAGCAGTACTTC. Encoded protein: CASSPRTSSHEQYF.

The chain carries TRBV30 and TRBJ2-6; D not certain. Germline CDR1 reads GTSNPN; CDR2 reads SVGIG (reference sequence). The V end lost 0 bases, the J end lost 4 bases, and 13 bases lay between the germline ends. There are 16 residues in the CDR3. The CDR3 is CAWSVLSTAGANVLTF. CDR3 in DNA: TGTGCCTGGAGTGTACTATCGACCGCAGGGGCCAACGTCCTGACTTTC. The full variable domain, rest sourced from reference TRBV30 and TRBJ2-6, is SQTIHQWPATLVQPVGSPLSLECTVEGTSNPNLYWYRQAAGRGLQLLFYSVGIGQISSEVPQNLSASRPQDRQFILSSKKLLLSDSGFYLCAWSVLSTAGANVLTFGAGSRLTVL.

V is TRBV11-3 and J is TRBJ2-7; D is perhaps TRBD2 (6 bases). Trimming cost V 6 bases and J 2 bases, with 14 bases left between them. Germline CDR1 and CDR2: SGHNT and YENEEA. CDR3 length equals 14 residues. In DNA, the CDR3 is TGTGCCAGCAGAGCCGGGACTGTCCCCTACGAGCAGTACTTC. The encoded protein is CASRAGTVPYEQYF.

CDR3 protein: CASSSRTGGGGELFF. CDR3 bases: TGTGCCAGCAGCTCACGGACAGGGGGCGGCGGGGAGCTGTTTTTT. This rearrangement joins TRBV9 to TRBJ2-2; 11 bases are shared with TRBD1. With 4 bases clipped from V and 7 bases from J, the junction kept 6 bases outside the gene matches. Germline V CDR1 and CDR2: SGDLS, YYNGEE. CDR3 length equals 15 residues.

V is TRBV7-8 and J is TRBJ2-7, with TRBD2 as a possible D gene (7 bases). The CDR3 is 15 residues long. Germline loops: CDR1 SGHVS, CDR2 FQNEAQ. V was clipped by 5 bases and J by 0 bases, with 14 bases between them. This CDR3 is CASSPLRGASYEQYF. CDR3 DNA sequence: TGTGCCAGCAGCCCCCTTCGGGGGGCCTCCTACGAGCAGTACTTC.

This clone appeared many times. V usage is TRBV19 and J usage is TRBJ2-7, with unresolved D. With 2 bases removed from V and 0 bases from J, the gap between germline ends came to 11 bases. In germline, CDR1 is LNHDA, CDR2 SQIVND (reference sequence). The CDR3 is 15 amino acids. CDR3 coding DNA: TGTGCCAGTAGTATATCTCGCGGAAGCTCCTACGAGCAGTACTTC. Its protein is CASSISRGSSYEQYF.

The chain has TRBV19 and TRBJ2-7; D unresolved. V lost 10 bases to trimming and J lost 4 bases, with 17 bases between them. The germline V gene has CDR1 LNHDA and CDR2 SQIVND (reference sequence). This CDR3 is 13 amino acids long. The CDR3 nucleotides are TGTGCCACGTCCGAGACACCTAATTACGAGCAGTACTTC. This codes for CATSETPNYEQYF.

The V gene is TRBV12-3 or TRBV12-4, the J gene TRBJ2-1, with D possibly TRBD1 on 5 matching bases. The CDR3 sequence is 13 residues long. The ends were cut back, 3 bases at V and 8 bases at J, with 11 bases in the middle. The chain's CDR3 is CASSLSRVDEQFF. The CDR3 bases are TGTGCCAGCAGTTTGAGCAGGGTTGATGAGCAGTTCTTC.

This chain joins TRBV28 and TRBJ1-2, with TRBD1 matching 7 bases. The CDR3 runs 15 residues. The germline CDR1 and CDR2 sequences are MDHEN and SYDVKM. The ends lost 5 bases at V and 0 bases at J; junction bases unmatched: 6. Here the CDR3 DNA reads TGTGCCAGCAGTCCCGGGACAGAAGCTAACTATGGCTACACCTTC. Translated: CASSPGTEANYGYTF.

CDR3 amino acids: CASSLEQGASEAFF. CDR3 bases: TGTGCCAGCAGCTTAGAGCAGGGGGCAAGTGAAGCTTTCTTT. This chain uses TRBV5-4 with TRBJ1-1, with 8 bases matching TRBD1. Germline CDR1 SGHNT, CDR2 YYREEE (reference sequence). The CDR3 consists of 14 residues. Trimming took 2 bases from V and 7 from J; bases not matched to a gene: 7.

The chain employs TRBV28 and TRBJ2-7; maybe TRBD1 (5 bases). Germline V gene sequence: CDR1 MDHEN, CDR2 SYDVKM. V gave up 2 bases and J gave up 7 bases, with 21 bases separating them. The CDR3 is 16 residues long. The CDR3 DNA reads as TGTGCCAGCAGTTTAGGGGATTGGGGCAGGGTAGGGGAGCAGTACTTC. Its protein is CASSLGDWGRVGEQYF.

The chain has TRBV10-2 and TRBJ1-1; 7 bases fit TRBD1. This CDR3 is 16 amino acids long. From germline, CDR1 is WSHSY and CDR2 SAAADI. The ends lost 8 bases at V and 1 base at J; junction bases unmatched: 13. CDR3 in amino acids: CASVKGAGLKNTEAFF. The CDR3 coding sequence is TGCGCCAGCGTTAAGGGGGCAGGCCTAAAGAACACTGAAGCTTTCTTT.

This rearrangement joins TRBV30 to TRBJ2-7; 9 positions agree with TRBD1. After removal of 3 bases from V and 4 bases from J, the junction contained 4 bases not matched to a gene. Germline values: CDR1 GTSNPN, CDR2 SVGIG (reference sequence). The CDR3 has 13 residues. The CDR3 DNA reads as TGTGCCTGGAGGGACAGGGGACCGTACGAGCAGTACTTC. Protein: CAWRDRGPYEQYF.

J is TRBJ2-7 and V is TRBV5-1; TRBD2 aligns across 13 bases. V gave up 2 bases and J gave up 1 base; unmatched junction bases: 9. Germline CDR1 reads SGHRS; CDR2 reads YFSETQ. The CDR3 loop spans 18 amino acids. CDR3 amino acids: CASSFGTSGISRSYEQYF. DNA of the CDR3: TGCGCCAGCAGCTTTGGGACTAGCGGGATATCTCGGTCCTACGAGCAGTACTTC.

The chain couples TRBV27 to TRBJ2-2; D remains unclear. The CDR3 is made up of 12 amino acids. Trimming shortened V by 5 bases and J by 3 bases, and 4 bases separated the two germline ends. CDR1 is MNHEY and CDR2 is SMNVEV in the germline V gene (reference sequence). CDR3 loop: CASSPDTGELFF. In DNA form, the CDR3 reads TGTGCCAGCAGTCCGGACACCGGGGAGCTGTTTTTT.

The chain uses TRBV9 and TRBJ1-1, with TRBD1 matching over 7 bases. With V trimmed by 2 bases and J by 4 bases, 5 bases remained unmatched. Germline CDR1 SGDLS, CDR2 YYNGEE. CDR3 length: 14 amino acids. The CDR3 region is CASSVTGMGTEAFF. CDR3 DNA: TGTGCCAGCAGCGTGACAGGGATGGGCACTGAAGCTTTCTTT.

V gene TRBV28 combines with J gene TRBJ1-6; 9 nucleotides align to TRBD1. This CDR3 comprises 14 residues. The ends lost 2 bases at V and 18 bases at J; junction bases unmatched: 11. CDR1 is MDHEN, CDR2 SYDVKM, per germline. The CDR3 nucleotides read TGTGCCAGCAGTTTACCGGGACAGGGCGGGGTTCCCCACTTT. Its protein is CASSLPGQGGVPHF.

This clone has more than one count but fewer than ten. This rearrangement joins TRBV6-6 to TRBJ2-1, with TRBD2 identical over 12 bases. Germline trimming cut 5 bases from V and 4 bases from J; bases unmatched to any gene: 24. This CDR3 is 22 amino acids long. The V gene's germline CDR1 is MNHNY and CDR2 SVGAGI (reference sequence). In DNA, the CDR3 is TGTGCCAGCAGTCCCGGGACAGGAACTAGCGGGGGGACTCCTACCCTTTACAATGAGCAGTTCTTC. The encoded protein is CASSPGTGTSGGTPTLYNEQFF.

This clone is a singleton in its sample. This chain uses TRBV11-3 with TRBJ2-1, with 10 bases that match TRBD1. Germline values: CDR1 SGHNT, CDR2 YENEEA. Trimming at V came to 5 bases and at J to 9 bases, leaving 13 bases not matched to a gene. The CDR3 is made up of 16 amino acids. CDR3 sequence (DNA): TGTGCCAGCAGCCAGGGCGGCGGGACAGGGGCGGGTGAGCAGTTCTTC. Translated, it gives CASSQGGGTGAGEQFF.

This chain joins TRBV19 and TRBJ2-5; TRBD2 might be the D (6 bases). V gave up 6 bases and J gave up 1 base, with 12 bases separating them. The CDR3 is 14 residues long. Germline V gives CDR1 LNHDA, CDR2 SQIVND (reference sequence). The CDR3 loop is CASSRRDGQETQYF. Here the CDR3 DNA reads TGTGCCAGTAGCCGGAGGGACGGCCAAGAGACCCAGTACTTC.

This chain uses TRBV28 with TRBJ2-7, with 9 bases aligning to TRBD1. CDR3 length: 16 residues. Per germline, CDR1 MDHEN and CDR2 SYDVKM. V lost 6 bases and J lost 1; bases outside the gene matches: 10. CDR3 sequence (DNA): TGTGCCAGCAGCTCTATGCCGGGACAGGGTTCCTACGAGCAGTACTTC. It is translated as CASSSMPGQGSYEQYF.

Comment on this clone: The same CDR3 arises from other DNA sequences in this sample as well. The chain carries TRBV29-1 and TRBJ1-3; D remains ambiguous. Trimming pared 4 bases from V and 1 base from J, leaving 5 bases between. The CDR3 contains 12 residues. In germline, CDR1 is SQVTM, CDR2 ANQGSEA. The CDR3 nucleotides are TGCAGCGTTGTCAGGTCTGGAAACACCATATATTTT. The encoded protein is CSVVRSGNTIYF.

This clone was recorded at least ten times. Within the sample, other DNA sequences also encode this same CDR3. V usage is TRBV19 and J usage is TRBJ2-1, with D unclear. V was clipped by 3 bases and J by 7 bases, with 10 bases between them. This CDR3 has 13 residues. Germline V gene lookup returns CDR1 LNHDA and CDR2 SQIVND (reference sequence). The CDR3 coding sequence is TGTGCCAGTAGTATTGTCGGAGCTAATGAGCAGTTCTTC. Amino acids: CASSIVGANEQFF.

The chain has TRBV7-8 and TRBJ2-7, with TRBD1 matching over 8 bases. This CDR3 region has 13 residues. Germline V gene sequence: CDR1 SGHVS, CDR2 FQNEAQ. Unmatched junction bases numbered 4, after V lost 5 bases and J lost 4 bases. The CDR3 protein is CASSPRTGYEQYF. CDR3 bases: TGTGCCAGCAGCCCGCGGACAGGGTACGAGCAGTACTTC.

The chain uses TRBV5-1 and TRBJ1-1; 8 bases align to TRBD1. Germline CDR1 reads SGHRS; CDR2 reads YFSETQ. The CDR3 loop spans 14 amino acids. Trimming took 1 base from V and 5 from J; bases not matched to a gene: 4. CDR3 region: CASSLTGGRTEAFF. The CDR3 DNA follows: TGCGCCAGCAGCTTGACAGGGGGGAGGACTGAAGCTTTCTTT. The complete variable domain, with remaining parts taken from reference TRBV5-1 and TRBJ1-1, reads KAGVTQTPRYLIKTRGQQVTLSCSPISGHRSVSWYQQTPGQGLQFLFEYFSETQRNKGNFPGRFSGRQFSNSRSEMNVSTLELGDSALYLCASSLTGGRTEAFFGQGTRLTVV.